These 10 T cell receptor beta chains were sequenced from one sample in a study of T cell repertoires in cytomegalovirus infection. TCRdb reprocessed the reads with MiXCR, giving one entry per CDR3 protein. The data show roughly 990,000 distinct CDR3 sequences, around 29% seen once. Their cognate antigens are unknown. Sequences were derived from cultured CD8+ T cells from PBMCs, sampled from culture after CMV antigen stimulation. The receptor source for this set is a human donor in good health (CMV status not recorded). Some clones in this sample may be carry-over from other donors' samples.

This clonotype came up a few times. The rearrangement links TRBV27 to TRBJ2-7; 11 positions agree with TRBD1. The germline V gene encodes CDR1 MNHEY and CDR2 SMNVEV (reference sequence). With V trimmed by 7 bases and J by 5 bases, 7 bases remained unmatched. The CDR3 extends over 14 amino acids. This CDR3 is CASTYGQGANEQYF. The DNA of the CDR3 is TGTGCCAGCACCTACGGACAGGGGGCCAACGAGCAGTACTTC.

CDR3 bases: TGTGCCAGCAGTGCGGTAGAAGGTCGGGAGCAGTTCTTC. Its protein is CASSAVEGREQFF. The chain carries TRBV12-3 or TRBV12-4 and TRBJ2-1; D is ambiguous. This CDR3 spans 13 amino acids. V lost 5 bases and J 10 bases, leaving 15 bases between the germline ends.

This clonotype has more than one count but fewer than ten. This chain links TRBV6-6 with TRBJ2-5; possible D gene TRBD1, 6 bases. The V end lost 5 bases, the J end lost 1 base, and 11 bases lay between the germline ends. From germline, CDR1 is MNHNY and CDR2 SVGAGI (reference sequence). The CDR3 loop spans 14 amino acids. CDR3 in amino acids: CASSRTESQETQYF. Written as DNA, the CDR3 is TGTGCCAGCAGTCGGACAGAGTCCCAAGAGACCCAGTACTTC.

This clonotype was counted only a few times. The chain recombines TRBV6-6 with TRBJ2-3, with 13 nucleotides matching TRBD2. Germline V lookup: CDR1 MNHNY, CDR2 SVGAGI (reference sequence). V was pared by 2 bases and J by 3 bases, with 8 bases of the junction left unmatched. There are 18 residues in the CDR3. The CDR3 nucleotides read TGTGCCAGCAGTTACGCATGGACTAGCGGGGGCCCTACAGATACGCAGTATTTT. Translating gives CASSYAWTSGGPTDTQYF.

The J gene is TRBJ1-2, the V gene TRBV10-3; possible D gene TRBD1, 5 bases. Germline lookup yields CDR1 ENHRY and CDR2 SYGVKD. The CDR3 is made up of 17 amino acids. V was trimmed by 3 bases and J by 0 bases, leaving 17 bases between them. For the CDR3, the DNA is TGTGCCATCAGTGACATCATCGACAGAGACTCTAACTATGGCTACACCTTC. It codes for CAISDIIDRDSNYGYTF.

This clonotype was seen more than once but under ten times. The chain carries TRBV25-1 and TRBJ1-1; D is undetermined. CDR3 length: 14 residues. Germline CDR1 and CDR2: MGHDK and SYGVNS. V was cut by 1 base and J by 2 bases, with 8 bases left in between. In DNA, the CDR3 is TGTGCCAGCAGTGAATGGGAGGTCAACACTGAAGCTTTCTTT. Translating gives CASSEWEVNTEAFF.

The chain links TRBV5-5 to TRBJ2-2; TRBD2 might be the D (7 bases). V was clipped by 3 bases and J by 5 bases, with 11 bases between them. Germline V gives CDR1 SGHKS, CDR2 YYEKEE (reference sequence). There are 14 residues in the CDR3. For the CDR3, the DNA is TGTGCCAGCAGCTGGGAGGGGGTTACCGGGGAGCTGTTTTTT. This translates into CASSWEGVTGELFF.

This clonotype has a single count. No conserved phenylalanine or tryptophan is present at the end of the CDR3, so a read error is the likely explanation. This sequence joins TRBV7-9 and TRBJ1-2; 7 bases fit TRBD1. The length of the CDR3 is 13 residues. Germline trimming cut 5 bases from V and 2 bases from J; bases unmatched to any gene: 2. Germline CDR1 SEHNR, CDR2 FQNEAQ (reference sequence). This CDR3 reads CASSRQGNYGYTL. CDR3 DNA sequence: TGTGCCAGCAGCCGACAGGGCAACTATGGCTACACCCTC.

V is TRBV2 and J is TRBJ1-2; D ambiguous. Trimming removed 1 base from V and 4 bases from J, with 7 bases in between. CDR1 and CDR2 (germline): SNHLY, FYNNEI. The CDR3 has 13 amino acids. The CDR3 sequence: CASSEGRSYGYTF. CDR3 in DNA: TGTGCCAGCAGTGAAGGACGGAGCTATGGCTACACCTTC.

The chain joins TRBV5-5 to TRBJ1-5; 11 nucleotides match TRBD1. CDR1 and CDR2 from the germline V gene are SGHKS and YYEKEE (reference sequence). This CDR3 has 18 residues. Losses at the gene ends were 2 bases for V and 0 bases for J; bases not matched to a gene: 7. The CDR3 reads CASSLGQGAFYSNQPQHF. CDR3 DNA: TGTGCCAGCAGCTTAGGACAGGGGGCCTTTTATAGCAATCAGCCCCAGCATTTT.